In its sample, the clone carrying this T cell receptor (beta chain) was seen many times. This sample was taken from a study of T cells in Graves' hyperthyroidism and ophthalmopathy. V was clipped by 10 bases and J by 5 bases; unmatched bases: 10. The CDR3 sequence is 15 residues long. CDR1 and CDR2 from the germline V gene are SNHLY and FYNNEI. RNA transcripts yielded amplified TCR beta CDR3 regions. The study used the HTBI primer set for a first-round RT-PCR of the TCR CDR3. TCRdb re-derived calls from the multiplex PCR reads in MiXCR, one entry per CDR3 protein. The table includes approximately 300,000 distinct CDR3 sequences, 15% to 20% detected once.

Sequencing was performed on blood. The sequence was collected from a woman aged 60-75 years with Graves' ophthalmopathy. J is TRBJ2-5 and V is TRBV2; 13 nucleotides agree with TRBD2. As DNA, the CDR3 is TGTGCCACCGCACGACTAGCGGGAGGCATGGAGACCCAGTACTTC. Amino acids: CATARLAGGMETQYF.